The next 23 T cell receptor beta chains were all read from a single sample in a study of CD8 T cells in Susac syndrome. With random hexamers, reverse transcription was performed on about 0.5 to 1 ug of RNA. TCRdb reprocessed the immunoSEQ multiplex PCR reads via MiXCR and lists one record per CDR3 protein. The sample lists under 200,000 distinct CDR3 sequences, roughly 96% occurring once. The sequencing sample was made of CD4+ T cells from PBMCs. These receptors were taken from a human donor in good health.

The J gene is TRBJ1-5, the V gene TRBV18; D uncertain. Germline V lookup: CDR1 KGHSH, CDR2 LQKENI. This CDR3 has 16 residues. The V end lost 3 bases, the J end lost 2 bases, and 14 bases lay between the germline ends. CDR3 region: CASSPPGSKGNQPQHF. The CDR3, as DNA: TGTGCCAGCTCACCGCCCGGGTCAAAAGGCAATCAGCCCCAGCATTTT.

The chain recombines TRBV19 with TRBJ2-1, with 9 bases lining up with TRBD1. CDR3 size: 16 residues. Trimming removed 3 bases from V and 8 bases from J; junction bases left unmatched: 11. From germline, CDR1 is LNHDA and CDR2 SQIVND (reference sequence). The chain's CDR3 is CASSMRGDRVVHEQFF. The CDR3 nucleotides are TGTGCCAGTAGTATGAGGGGGGACAGGGTTGTACATGAGCAGTTCTTC.

This clonotype was detected once. The genes are TRBV20-1 and TRBJ2-4, with 12 bases matching TRBD2. The CDR3 consists of 14 residues. Germline V gene sequence: CDR1 DFQATT, CDR2 SNEGSKA (reference sequence). J was trimmed by 5 bases and V by 1 base; bases with no gene match: 0. CDR3 DNA: TGCAGTGCTAGAGGACTAGCGGGGGAAAACATTCAGTACTTC. Amino acid sequence: CSARGLAGENIQYF.

The chain carries TRBV6-5 and TRBJ1-6, with D maybe TRBD1 (6 bases). The CDR3 has 12 residues. Germline CDR1 and CDR2: MNHEY and SVGAGI. Trimming pared 5 bases from V and 14 bases from J, leaving 13 bases between. The CDR3 coding sequence is TGTGCCAGCAGTATACAGGGCACGGCCCTCCACTTT. Its protein is CASSIQGTALHF.

The chain joins TRBV7-3 to TRBJ1-2; 7 positions match TRBD1. The CDR3 consists of 13 residues. V lost 5 bases, J lost 8 bases, and 8 bases stayed unmatched. Germline CDR1 SGHTA, CDR2 FQGTGA. The CDR3 loop is CASSPRTGGGYTF. In nucleotides, the CDR3 is TGTGCCAGCAGCCCGAGGACAGGCGGCGGCTACACCTTC.

The DNA for the CDR3 is TGTGCCAGCAGCTTTGGGGGACAGACCCAGTACTTC. Translating gives CASSFGGQTQYF. This chain joins TRBV7-2 and TRBJ2-5, with D tentatively TRBD1 or TRBD2 (5 bases each). The CDR3 covers 12 residues. V was clipped by 3 bases and J by 6 bases, with 8 bases between them. Germline CDR1 is SGHTA and CDR2 is FQGNSA.

The chain is built from TRBV27 and TRBJ1-5; weak D call: TRBD1 (6 bases). CDR3 length: 13 residues. Trimming removed 8 bases at V and 2 bases at J, with 10 bases between. The germline gives CDR1 MNHEY, CDR2 SMNVEV (reference sequence). The CDR3 reads CASGGHGNQPQHF. In nucleotides, the CDR3 is TGTGCCAGCGGGGGGCACGGCAATCAGCCCCAGCATTTT.

The chain recombines TRBV9 with TRBJ2-2, with 7 bases matching TRBD2. CDR3 length equals 16 residues. Germline V CDR1 and CDR2: SGDLS, YYNGEE. The ends lost 4 bases at V and 3 bases at J; junction bases unmatched: 9. CDR3 bases: TGTGCCAGCAGCCAGGGAGGGACTCAATACACCGGGGAGCTGTTTTTT. Translation gives CASSQGGTQYTGELFF.

The gene calls are TRBV3-1 and TRBJ2-7; D gene ambiguous. Germline V gene lookup returns CDR1 LGHDT and CDR2 YNNKEL (reference sequence). V gave up 0 bases and J gave up 7 bases, with 10 bases separating them. The CDR3 is made up of 13 amino acids. The CDR3 is CASSQEVPGEQYF. The DNA for the CDR3 is TGTGCCAGCAGCCAAGAAGTTCCGGGTGAGCAGTACTTC.

The rearrangement links TRBV9 to TRBJ2-1; TRBD2 matches at 13 bases. The length of the CDR3 is 16 residues. The V gene's germline CDR1 is SGDLS and CDR2 YYNGEE. V lost 4 bases to trimming and J lost 9 bases; unmatched junction nucleotides: 10. The CDR3 nucleotides read TGTGCCAGCAGCTCCCTACGGACTAGCGGGAGAGGTGAGCAGTTCTTC. It translates to CASSSLRTSGRGEQFF.

V is TRBV14 and J is TRBJ2-1; the D gene is possibly TRBD2 (5 bases). The V end lost 0 bases, the J end lost 3 bases, and 9 bases lay between the germline ends. This CDR3 comprises 15 residues. Germline loops: CDR1 SGHDN, CDR2 FVKESK. In nucleotides, the CDR3 is TGTGCCAGCAGCCAAGAGGCGGGCATCTACAATGAGCAGTTCTTC. It encodes CASSQEAGIYNEQFF.

The rearrangement joins TRBV18 to TRBJ1-2; 9 bases are a match to TRBD1. The V gene end was trimmed by 2 bases and the J gene end by 0 bases; junction bases not matched to a gene: 1. The CDR3 contains 15 residues. The germline CDR1 and CDR2 sequences are KGHSH and LQKENI. This CDR3 reads CASSPNRGPNYGYTF. The CDR3 DNA sequence: TGTGCCAGCTCACCAAACAGGGGGCCTAACTATGGCTACACCTTC.

The chain recombines TRBV29-1 with TRBJ1-1; TRBD1 matches 7 bases. The germline CDR1 and CDR2 sequences are SQVTM and ANQGSEA. V was clipped by 6 bases and J by 6 bases; unmatched bases: 7. This CDR3 region has 12 residues. The CDR3 DNA sequence: TGCAGCGTCGAGGGGGCTAGTGCTGAAGCTTTCTTT. It is translated as CSVEGASAEAFF.

V usage is TRBV29-1 and J usage is TRBJ2-4; the D gene could be TRBD1 or TRBD2 (6 bases each). Germline CDR1 SQVTM, CDR2 ANQGSEA. The CDR3 length is 16 residues. V dropped 1 base and J dropped 0 bases, with 13 bases sitting between them. CDR3 in DNA: TGCAGCGTTGAAGGTGTAGGGGGGATAGCCAAAAACATTCAGTACTTC. It translates to CSVEGVGGIAKNIQYF. Full variable domain (remainder filled in from reference TRBV29-1 and TRBJ2-4): SAVISQKPSRDICQRGTSLTIQCQVDSQVTMMFWYRQQPGQSLTLIATANQGSEATYESGFVIDKFPISRPNLTFSTLTVSNMSPEDSSIYLCSVEGVGGIAKNIQYFGAGTRLSVL.

CDR3 in amino acids: CSARRASGVTDTQYF. CDR3 DNA: TGCAGTGCTAGGAGGGCTAGCGGGGTCACAGATACGCAGTATTTT. The chain employs TRBV20-1 and TRBJ2-3, with 9 bases matching TRBD2. The CDR3 spans 15 residues. After removal of 3 bases from V and 2 bases from J, the junction contained 6 bases not matched to a gene. In germline, CDR1 is DFQATT, CDR2 SNEGSKA (reference sequence).

The chain employs TRBV30 and TRBJ2-3; 8 nucleotides line up with TRBD1. Germline V lookup: CDR1 GTSNPN, CDR2 SVGIG (reference sequence). With 5 bases clipped from V and 5 bases from J, the junction kept 0 bases outside the gene matches. This CDR3 contains 11 residues. In DNA, the CDR3 is TGTGCCTGGGGACAGGGAGATACGCAGTATTTT. Amino acids: CAWGQGDTQYF.

The chain carries TRBV20-1 and TRBJ1-1; D is unclear. This CDR3 has 10 amino acids. The V gene lost 3 bases and the J gene lost 7 bases, with 6 bases spanning the gap. CDR1 DFQATT and CDR2 SNEGSKA come from the germline V gene (reference sequence). CDR3 nucleotide sequence: TGCAGTGCTAGGGTTCGTGAAGCTTTCTTT. It translates to CSARVREAFF.

The genes are TRBV3-1 and TRBJ1-2, with TRBD1 as a possible D gene (6 bases). V lost 3 bases and J 2 bases, leaving 16 bases between the germline ends. The V gene's germline CDR1 is LGHDT and CDR2 YNNKEL (reference sequence). This CDR3 is 16 amino acids long. DNA of the CDR3: TGTGCCAGCAGCCATCTGGCTGGGGGGGCCAACTATGGCTACACCTTC. Translating gives CASSHLAGGANYGYTF.

This clonotype was observed a handful of times. The chain has TRBV4-1 and TRBJ1-2, with D tentatively TRBD1 (6 bases). Germline V gene lookup returns CDR1 MGHRA and CDR2 YSYEKL. V lost 1 base and J 7 bases, leaving 19 bases between the germline ends. CDR3 size: 16 residues. The CDR3 nucleotides read TGCGCCAGCAGCCAAGCACCGGGACACCAACCGGGTGGCTACACCTTC. Amino acids: CASSQAPGHQPGGYTF.

The chain couples TRBV5-1 to TRBJ2-7; tentative D call: TRBD1 (6 bases). The V end was cut by 4 bases, the J end by 0 bases, with 11 bases between. CDR1 is SGHRS and CDR2 is YFSETQ in the germline V gene. The CDR3 totals 14 residues. The CDR3 loop reads CASSKGQSSYEQYF. CDR3 nucleotides: TGCGCCAGCAGCAAAGGACAGTCCTCCTACGAGCAGTACTTC.

The table lists this clonotype with a count of one. The chain combines TRBV10-2 with TRBJ1-2; D not resolved. This CDR3 region has 13 residues. V was cut by 2 bases and J by 4 bases, with 8 bases left in between. CDR1 is WSHSY, CDR2 SAAADI, per germline. CDR3 amino acids: CASSEASRYGYTF. The CDR3 nucleotides are TGCGCCAGCAGTGAGGCGTCTCGCTATGGCTACACCTTC.

The V call is TRBV6-5, the J call TRBJ1-1, with no clear D. This CDR3 is built from 14 residues. V dropped 2 bases and J dropped 4 bases, with 11 bases sitting between them. Germline CDR1 MNHEY, CDR2 SVGAGI. The CDR3 reads CASSYAVRSTEAFF. The CDR3, as DNA: TGTGCCAGCAGTTACGCGGTAAGGAGCACTGAAGCTTTCTTT.

V usage is TRBV28 and J usage is TRBJ1-5, with 8 nucleotides matching TRBD1. The CDR3 length is 14 residues. Trimming took 4 bases from V and 7 from J; bases not matched to a gene: 6. Germline V gene sequence: CDR1 MDHEN, CDR2 SYDVKM. The CDR3 DNA follows: TGTGCCAGCAGTTGGACAGGGAATGGACAGCCCCAGCATTTT. Translation gives CASSWTGNGQPQHF.